This T cell receptor (beta chain) was obtained from a study of T cell clonality in common variable immunodeficiency. This clone has a count of ten or more. Caucasian heritage predominated among both patients and controls. Profiling relied on immunoSEQ multiplex PCR, and the TCRdb table lists in-frame clones only, not all of them. The profile covers over 50,000 clones, none occurring a single time. Sequenced input: peripheral blood mononuclear cells. This receptor was taken from a person aged 18 to 75 in good health.

CDR3 bases read: TGTGCCAGCAGCACCACAGGGAACTATGGC. This encodes CASSTTGNYG. The complete CDR3 reads CASSTTGNYGYTF. V usage is TRBV5-4 and J usage is TRBJ1-2; tentative D call: TRBD1 (6 bases). The CDR3 end falls 3 residues outside the read, so it is completed with the germline J gene. Trimming cost V 4 bases and J 2 bases, with 9 bases left between them. The CDR3 sequence is 13 residues long. Looked up from germline, CDR1 is SGHNT and CDR2 is YYREEE (reference sequence). The full variable domain, rest sourced from reference TRBV5-4 and TRBJ1-2, is ETGVTQSPTHLIKTRGQQVTLRCSSQSGHNTVSWYQQALGQGPQFIFQYYREEENGRGNFPPRFSGLQFPNYSSELNVNALELDDSALYLCASSTTGNYGYTFGSGTRLTVV.